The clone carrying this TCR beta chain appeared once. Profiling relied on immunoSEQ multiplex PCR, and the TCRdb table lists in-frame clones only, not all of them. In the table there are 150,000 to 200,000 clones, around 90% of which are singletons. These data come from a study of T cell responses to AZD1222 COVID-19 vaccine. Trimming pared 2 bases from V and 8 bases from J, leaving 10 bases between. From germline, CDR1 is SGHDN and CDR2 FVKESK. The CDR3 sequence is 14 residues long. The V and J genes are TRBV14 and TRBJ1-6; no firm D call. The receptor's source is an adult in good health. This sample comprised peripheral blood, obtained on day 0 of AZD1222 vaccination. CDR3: CASSQRTFDSPLHF. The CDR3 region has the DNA TGTGCCAGCAGCCAACGTACCTTTGATTCACCCCTCCACTTT. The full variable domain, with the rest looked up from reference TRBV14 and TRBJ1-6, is EAGVTQFPSHSVIEKGQTVTLRCDPISGHDNLYWYRRVMGKEIKFLLHFVKESKQDESGMPNNRFLAERTGGTYSTLKVQPAELEDSGVYFCASSQRTFDSPLHFGNGTRLTVT.